A single TCR beta chain is shown here with its context. Its antigen is undetermined. Culturing for about 9 days preceded CD4+ T cell isolation. Either the mRNA-1273 or the BNT162b2 vaccine was given to participants as two doses. None of the vaccinated had previously contracted SARS-CoV-2, and their nucleocapsid antibodies tested negative. IL-2 medium was substituted for half the medium on days 3 and 7. TCRdb keeps only in-frame clones here, not all; method: immunoSEQ multiplex PCR. The table shows over 8,000 clones, with approximately 76% occurring only once. This specimen belongs to a study of vaccination effects on CD4 cells after COVID-19. Turning to the study itself: Samples that were drawn after vaccination came a median of 72 days after the second dose. Findings and limits, study-wide: Clones of infection and vaccine origin contracted markedly late after vaccination.

V lost 5 bases to trimming and J lost 0 bases, with 9 bases between them. In germline, CDR1 is SGDLS, CDR2 YYNGEE. This CDR3 has 15 amino acids. The sample here was CD4+ T cells from PBMCs cultured without peptide, taken after COVID-19 vaccination. The TCR was taken from a human donor who received a COVID-19 vaccine. This chain joins TRBV9 and TRBJ2-6; possibly TRBD1 or TRBD2 for D (6 bases each). Written as DNA, the CDR3 is TGTGCCAGCAGTGGAGGGGGCTCTGGGGCCAACGTCCTGACTTTC. Translating it yields CASSGGGSGANVLTF.